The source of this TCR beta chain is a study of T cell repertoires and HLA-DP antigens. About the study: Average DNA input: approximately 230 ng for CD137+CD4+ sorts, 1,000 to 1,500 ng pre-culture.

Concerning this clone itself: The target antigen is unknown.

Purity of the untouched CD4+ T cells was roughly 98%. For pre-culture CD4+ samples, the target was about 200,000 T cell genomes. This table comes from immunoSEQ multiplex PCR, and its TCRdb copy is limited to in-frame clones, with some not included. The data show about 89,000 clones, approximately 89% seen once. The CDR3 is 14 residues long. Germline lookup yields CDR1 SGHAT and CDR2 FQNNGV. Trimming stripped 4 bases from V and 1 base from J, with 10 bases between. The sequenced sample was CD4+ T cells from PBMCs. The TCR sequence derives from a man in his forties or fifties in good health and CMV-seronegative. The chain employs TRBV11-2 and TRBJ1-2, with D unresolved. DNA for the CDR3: TGTGCCAGCAGCTCCGACTGGGGTAACTATGGCTACACCTTC. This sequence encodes CASSSDWGNYGYTF.